The 9 T cell receptor beta chains presented below share a single source sample, sequenced in a study of blood T cell repertoires in COVID-19. Data came from immunoSEQ multiplex PCR; TCRdb stores just in-frame clones and leaves some out. The repertoire has some 200,000 clones, 70% to 90% of them found once; the top ten carry about 2.4%. The sequenced material came from peripheral blood. The receptors shown here come from a woman in her 70s with COVID-19, enrolled during active disease.

This clone occurred once. Germline and junction disagree at one end, which may indicate a read error. The gene calls are TRBV7-7 and TRBJ2-1; D is possibly TRBD2 (5 bases). Germline V gene data show CDR1 as SSHAT and CDR2 as FNYEAQ (reference sequence). The CDR3 is 16 residues long. Here the CDR3 DNA reads TGTGCTAGCAGCCCCTTGGCGGGCAGCTCCTACAATGAGCAGTTCTTC. It translates to CASSPLAGSSYNEQFF.

Only one count was recorded for this clone. This chain uses TRBV27 with TRBJ2-3; 8 nucleotides agree with TRBD1. The V segment lost 5 bases and the J segment 2 bases; nucleotides outside the gene matches: 9. This CDR3 has 16 residues. Germline CDR1 and CDR2: MNHEY and SMNVEV (reference sequence). The CDR3 sequence is CASSNRDRPYTDTQYF. The CDR3 DNA reads TGTGCCAGCAGTAACAGGGACAGGCCCTACACAGATACGCAGTATTTT.

The V and J genes are TRBV30 and TRBJ1-2; 8 bases agree with TRBD1. V shed 2 bases and J 4 bases; nucleotides not matched to a gene: 6. The CDR3 extends over 14 amino acids. Germline values: CDR1 GTSNPN, CDR2 SVGIG (reference sequence). The CDR3 DNA sequence: TGTGCCTGGAGTTTGACAGGGGCGGGCTATGGCTACACCTTC. It yields the protein CAWSLTGAGYGYTF.

The count of this clone is one. This sequence joins TRBV3-1 (or the pseudogene TRBV3-2) and TRBJ1-2; TRBD1 matches at 9 bases. The CDR3 loop spans 14 amino acids. CDR1 is LGHDT, CDR2 YNNKEL, per germline (reference sequence). J lost 2 bases, V lost 4 bases, and 2 bases had no gene match. CDR3 amino acids: CASSLGTGNYGYTF. DNA for the CDR3: TGTGCCAGCAGCCTCGGGACAGGGAACTATGGCTACACCTTC.

The chain combines TRBV2 with TRBJ1-1, with D possibly TRBD1 on 6 matching bases. The CDR3 totals 14 residues. Germline V CDR1 and CDR2: SNHLY, FYNNEI. V gave up 4 bases and J gave up 3 bases, with 12 bases separating them. In nucleotides, the CDR3 is TGTGCCAGCAGTGGGAGACAGGCTTACACTGAAGCTTTCTTT. This sequence encodes CASSGRQAYTEAFF.

This chain links TRBV15 with TRBJ2-7, with TRBD2 matching over 8 bases. CDR1 and CDR2 (germline): LNHNV, YYDKDF (reference sequence). J gave up 4 bases and V 5 bases, and 7 bases lay outside the gene matches. This CDR3 is built from 14 residues. The CDR3 region is CATSDPGGEYEQYF. DNA of the CDR3: TGTGCCACCAGCGACCCGGGAGGGGAGTACGAGCAGTACTTC. The variable domain in full, with the rest retrieved from reference TRBV15 and TRBJ2-7, is DAMVIQNPRYQVTQFGKPVTLSCSQTLNHNVMYWYQQKSSQAPKLLFHYYDKDFNNEADTPDNFQSRRPNTSFCFLDIRSPGLGDTAMYLCATSDPGGEYEQYFGPGTRLTVT.

The chain combines TRBV19 with TRBJ1-4, with a weak D call TRBD1 (5 bases). This CDR3 contains 17 residues. Trimming shortened V by 3 bases and J by 4 bases, and 18 bases separated the two germline ends. The germline V gene encodes CDR1 LNHDA and CDR2 SQIVND (reference sequence). This CDR3 reads CASSIRRVLQGNEKLFF. CDR3 sequence (DNA): TGTGCCAGTAGTATCCGTCGGGTGTTGCAGGGTAATGAAAAACTGTTTTTT.

V gene TRBV11-2 combines with J gene TRBJ2-1; D may be TRBD2 (5 bases). The CDR3 is made up of 14 amino acids. The germline V gene encodes CDR1 SGHAT and CDR2 FQNNGV. Trimming left V 0 bases short and J 8 bases short, with 11 bases between. The CDR3 is CASSLDRGSDEQFF. CDR3 sequence (DNA): TGTGCCAGCAGCTTAGATCGGGGTTCGGATGAGCAGTTCTTC.

The CDR3 spells CAINQGNTEAFF. DNA for the CDR3: TGTGCCATCAATCAGGGAAACACTGAAGCTTTCTTT. V gene TRBV10-3 combines with J gene TRBJ1-1, with D perhaps TRBD1 (5 bases). The CDR3 has 12 residues. Germline V gene lookup returns CDR1 ENHRY and CDR2 SYGVKD. Deletions cut 7 bases from V and 2 bases from J, with 8 bases between.